Shown below are 5 T cell receptor beta chains from a single sample sequenced in a study of cytomegalovirus exposure and HLA in healthy donors. The PCR used 60 Vbeta and 13 Jbeta primers. This table comes from immunoSEQ multiplex PCR, and its TCRdb copy is limited to in-frame clones, with some not included. The table has about 160,000 clones, about 81% seen once. Specimen: PBMCs. The receptors derive from a girl between 10 and 17 years old in good health and CMV-seropositive.

The genes are TRBV28 and TRBJ1-2, with 9 bases fitting TRBD1. Germline V gene data show CDR1 as MDHEN and CDR2 as SYDVKM. The CDR3 length is 17 residues. Losses at the gene ends were 5 bases for V and 0 bases for J; bases not matched to a gene: 10. CDR3 coding DNA: TGTGCCAGCAGTCTATATACAGGGGGCGAATCTAACTATGGCTACACCTTC. Its protein is CASSLYTGGESNYGYTF.

J is TRBJ2-1 and V is TRBV5-1; 8 bases line up with TRBD1. The CDR3 sequence is 12 residues long. V lost 2 bases and J lost 15; bases outside the gene matches: 7. Germline lookup yields CDR1 SGHRS and CDR2 YFSETQ. The CDR3 DNA sequence: TGCGCCAGCAGCTTACAGGGGGAGGAGATGTTCTTC. Its translation is CASSLQGEEMFF.

This clone came up a few times. The rearrangement joins TRBV4-1 to TRBJ1-1, with 8 bases matching TRBD1. The CDR3 runs 16 residues. Trimming at V came to 3 bases and at J to 2 bases, leaving 8 bases not matched to a gene. Germline V gene lookup returns CDR1 MGHRA and CDR2 YSYEKL. CDR3 residues: CASSHSPGQVNTEAFF. The CDR3 coding sequence is TGCGCCAGCAGCCACTCTCCGGGACAGGTTAACACTGAAGCTTTCTTT.

The chain combines TRBV28 with TRBJ1-2; D unclear. The germline CDR1 and CDR2 sequences are MDHEN and SYDVKM. CDR3 length equals 13 residues. V was clipped by 6 bases and J by 5 bases, with 13 bases between them. The CDR3: CASRPSILYGYTF. CDR3 sequence (DNA): TGTGCCAGCAGACCGTCAATACTGTATGGCTACACCTTC.

This chain links TRBV7-8 with TRBJ1-1; the D gene is possibly TRBD1 (5 bases). V was cut by 0 bases and J by 6 bases, with 14 bases left in between. The CDR3 totals 15 residues. Germline V gene lookup returns CDR1 SGHVS and CDR2 FQNEAQ. The CDR3 nucleotides read TGTGCCAGCAGCTTAGCGATTCAGGGTAGGGCTGAAGCTTTCTTT. Encoded protein: CASSLAIQGRAEAFF.